A single sample gave rise to the 17 T cell receptor beta chains below, sequenced in a study of beta chain features in type 1 diabetes. The study's findings and limits: Moderate yet significant TCRB CDR3 shortening was seen in Type 1 diabetes patients in all four CD4+ subsets.

The isolated RNA, all of it, was reverse transcribed, so expressed TCRB transcripts were what got sequenced. The protocol was immunoSEQ multiplex PCR, while the TCRdb copy is restricted to in-frame clones and leaves out a portion. The sample has 300,000 to 350,000 clones, around 9% seen once. These receptors have no known antigen. Sequencing was carried out using central memory CD4+ T cells from blood. The receptors derive from a young man with type 1 diabetes.

Only a few counts were recorded for this clone. The chain recombines TRBV19 with TRBJ1-1; D perhaps matches TRBD1 (6 bases). The CDR3 covers 16 residues. The V end lost 3 bases, the J end lost 1 base, and 15 bases lay between the germline ends. Per germline, CDR1 LNHDA and CDR2 SQIVND (reference sequence). The CDR3 DNA reads TGTGCCAGTAGTATGAGAACCGGGACAAGGAACACTGAAGCTTTCTTT. This sequence encodes CASSMRTGTRNTEAFF.

On this clone: One end of the junction is discordant with germline, which a read error may explain. The genes are TRBV7-9 and TRBJ1-2; 7 positions match TRBD1. This CDR3 comprises 11 residues. CDR1 and CDR2 from the germline V gene are SEHNR and FQNEAQ (reference sequence). Here the CDR3 DNA reads TGTGCCAGCAGCGATAGACAGGGCGCGTCCTTC. Encoded protein: CASSDRQGASF.

In this sample, this clone turned up a few times. The V and J genes are TRBV10-2 and TRBJ2-5; 10 positions agree with TRBD2. Germline CDR1 is WSHSY and CDR2 is SAAADI. V lost 2 bases, J lost 5 bases, and 5 bases stayed unmatched. CDR3 length: 15 residues. CDR3 residues: CASSEASGGEETQYF. As DNA, the CDR3 is TGCGCCAGCAGTGAGGCTAGCGGGGGCGAGGAGACCCAGTACTTC.

Ten or more counts support this clone. This chain connects TRBV19 to TRBJ2-2; possibly TRBD2 for D (6 bases). Germline V CDR1 and CDR2: LNHDA, SQIVND (reference sequence). Trimming removed 3 bases at V and 8 bases at J, with 10 bases between. The CDR3 has 13 residues. The DNA of the CDR3 is TGTGCCAGTAGTATTTGGGACTCGGGGGAGCTGTTTTTT. Translation gives CASSIWDSGELFF.

A word on this clone: Additional DNA sequences in this sample encode the identical CDR3. DNA for the CDR3: TGTGCCAGCAGCCCCCCTGCGGCAGATACGCAGTATTTT. It codes for CASSPPAADTQYF. The V gene is TRBV7-9, the J gene TRBJ2-3; D gene uncertain. The CDR3 length is 13 residues. V gave up 5 bases and J gave up 4 bases, with 10 bases separating them. Germline V lookup: CDR1 SEHNR, CDR2 FQNEAQ (reference sequence).

This clone was detected a few times. The genes are TRBV5-1 and TRBJ2-3; maybe TRBD1 (5 bases). The CDR3 is 14 amino acids. V was pared by 4 bases and J by 3 bases, with 12 bases between. From germline, CDR1 is SGHRS and CDR2 YFSETQ. The DNA for the CDR3 is TGCGCCAGCAGCCCACAGCAGGGAACAGATACGCAGTATTTT. Translating gives CASSPQQGTDTQYF.

The chain carries TRBV4-1 and TRBJ2-5, with a tentative D call TRBD2 (6 bases). V lost 0 bases, J lost 4 bases, and 18 bases lay in between. The CDR3 loop spans 17 amino acids. The germline gives CDR1 MGHRA, CDR2 YSYEKL. CDR3 protein: CASSQDIGIAEGETQYF. In nucleotides, the CDR3 is TGCGCCAGCAGCCAAGATATAGGAATAGCGGAGGGAGAGACCCAGTACTTC.

The chain carries TRBV11-2 and TRBJ2-6; the D is unclear. The ends were cut back, 6 bases at V and 4 bases at J, with 13 bases in the middle. The CDR3 has 15 residues. Germline CDR1 and CDR2: SGHAT and FQNNGV. The CDR3 loop reads CASSFNRLGANVLTF. Written as DNA, the CDR3 is TGTGCCAGCAGTTTTAACCGGCTGGGGGCCAACGTCCTGACTTTC.

This clone was seen ten or more times. V usage is TRBV7-2 and J usage is TRBJ2-7; 7 bases are a match to TRBD2. Germline-derived CDR1 and CDR2 are SGHTA and FQGNSA. V shed 6 bases and J 4 bases; nucleotides not matched to a gene: 3. The CDR3 contains 12 residues. DNA of the CDR3: TGTGCCAGCAGGACGGGACTATACGAGCAGTACTTC. It yields the protein CASRTGLYEQYF. Variable domain in full (rest from reference TRBV7-2 and TRBJ2-7): GAGVSQSPSNKVTEKGKDVELRCDPISGHTALYWYRQSLGQGLEFLIYFQGNSAPDKSGLPSDRFSAERTGGSVSTLTIQRTQQEDSAVYLCASRTGLYEQYFGPGTRLTVT.

The sample holds a few counts of this clone. This chain links TRBV19 with TRBJ2-1; D gene unclear. Germline lookup yields CDR1 LNHDA and CDR2 SQIVND (reference sequence). Between the trimmed V and J ends, which lost 6 bases and 0 bases, there was a span of 12 bases. The CDR3 covers 15 residues. CDR3 in amino acids: CASSPSWNSYNEQFF. The CDR3 DNA sequence: TGTGCCAGTAGCCCCAGTTGGAACTCCTACAATGAGCAGTTCTTC. The complete variable domain, with remaining parts taken from reference TRBV19 and TRBJ2-1, reads DGGITQSPKYLFRKEGQNVTLSCEQNLNHDAMYWYRQDPGQGLRLIYYSQIVNDFQKGDIAEGYSVSREKKESFPLTVTSAQKNPTAFYLCASSPSWNSYNEQFFGPGTRLTVL.

This clone was counted many times. This chain joins TRBV29-1 and TRBJ2-5; 12 nucleotides align to TRBD1. The ends lost 3 bases at V and 4 bases at J; junction bases unmatched: 9. Germline assignment: CDR1 SQVTM and CDR2 ANQGSEA. This CDR3 has 16 amino acids. The CDR3: CSVDGHGTGGRETQYF. DNA for the CDR3: TGCAGCGTTGATGGGCATGGGACAGGGGGCCGAGAGACCCAGTACTTC.

This clone was seen more than once but under ten times. This chain connects TRBV5-1 to TRBJ2-6; TRBD1 aligns across 7 bases. CDR3 length equals 16 residues. Germline-derived CDR1 and CDR2 are SGHRS and YFSETQ. V trimming: 4 bases; J trimming: 1 base; junction bases outside the gene matches: 5. The CDR3 sequence is CASSGKTGSGANVLTF. CDR3 bases: TGCGCCAGCAGCGGCAAGACAGGGTCTGGGGCCAACGTCCTGACTTTC.

This clone was observed a few times. The genes are TRBV7-2 and TRBJ1-4; D is perhaps TRBD1 (6 bases). CDR1 is SGHTA, CDR2 FQGNSA, per germline. V dropped 4 bases and J dropped 5 bases, with 14 bases sitting between them. This CDR3 contains 15 residues. CDR3 sequence (DNA): TGTGCCAGCAGCTCACAGGGATTGGGCAATGAAAAACTGTTTTTT. Encoded protein: CASSSQGLGNEKLFF.

This clone was seen only a few times. This chain joins TRBV7-2 and TRBJ2-7, with 8 bases matching TRBD1. The CDR3 runs to 16 residues. V was pared by 5 bases and J by 5 bases, with 14 bases of the junction left unmatched. Germline assignment: CDR1 SGHTA and CDR2 FQGNSA. CDR3 in DNA: TGTGCCAGCAGCGCCCGATCCAGGGGGCTGTCGGACGAGCAGTACTTC. Translation gives CASSARSRGLSDEQYF.

J is TRBJ1-2 and V is TRBV29-1, with 10 bases that match TRBD1. Germline V gives CDR1 SQVTM, CDR2 ANQGSEA. This CDR3 has 15 residues. With V trimmed by 1 base and J by 3 bases, 5 bases remained unmatched. The CDR3 spells CSVEVPTGGDYGYTF. CDR3 DNA sequence: TGCAGCGTTGAAGTCCCGACAGGGGGCGACTATGGCTACACCTTC.

The chain is built from TRBV6-6 and TRBJ1-2; 7 bases are a match to TRBD1. The length of the CDR3 is 13 residues. Germline V gives CDR1 MNHNY, CDR2 SVGAGI (reference sequence). V shed 4 bases and J 7 bases; nucleotides not matched to a gene: 6. The CDR3 here is CASSSQGIGGYTF. The CDR3 DNA reads as TGTGCCAGCAGTTCACAGGGGATAGGTGGCTACACCTTC.

The chain uses TRBV28 and TRBJ2-1; 8 bases map to TRBD1. V lost 3 bases, J lost 6 bases, and 4 bases stayed unmatched. Germline-derived CDR1 and CDR2 are MDHEN and SYDVKM. This CDR3 is 14 amino acids long. For the CDR3, the DNA is TGTGCCAGCAGTTTGGACAGGGCCTCCAATGAGCAGTTCTTC. Translation gives CASSLDRASNEQFF.